This paragraph reports one T cell receptor (beta chain). Its specificity is not known. The CDR3 sequence is 17 residues long. The V end was cut by 1 base, the J end by 5 bases, with 20 bases between. Germline assignment: CDR1 SGHVS and CDR2 FNYEAQ. Treatment of the sample: oral pan-JAK inhibitor, 5-10 mg twice daily. Researchers gathered lesional scalp punch biopsies and peripheral blood from patients with alopecia areata. The entry originates in a study of CD8+ T cells in alopecia areata. Once RNA had been extracted, it was reverse transcribed into cDNA to act as the sequencing template. Measured with immunoSEQ multiplex PCR; TCRdb has only the in-frame clones, and not every one. This sample has fewer than 110,000 clones, with just over 85% found just once. Findings and limits, study-wide: Persistence in scalp and blood during tofacitinib was observed for many expanded lesional clones. For patients receiving tofacitinib, scalp clonality and expanded CD8+ clones among the top 100 significantly decreased.

The J gene is TRBJ1-1, the V gene TRBV7-6; D gene ambiguous. The clonotype comes from a human donor with alopecia areata. The starting material was CD8+ T cells sorted from blood, obtained between weeks 30 and 35, from a patient treated with tofacitinib. The CDR3 region is CASSLVADLGRWTEAFF. For the CDR3, the DNA is TGTGCCAGCAGCTTAGTTGCGGACCTTGGCCGATGGACTGAAGCTTTCTTT.